The rows below give T cell receptor beta chains drawn from one sample of a study of blood T cell repertoires in COVID-19. Libraries were prepared by immunoSEQ multiplex PCR; TCRdb keeps only in-frame clonotypes and omits some of them. Seen here are 40,000 to 45,000 clones, around nine tenths observed once, and the top ten hold 4.5% to 6.5%. What was sequenced was peripheral blood. The receptors were sampled from a human donor in a cohort sampled during active COVID-19. CDR3s include the opening cysteine and the closing phenylalanine or tryptophan. D genes are given only for firm matches. Clone size is shown for a subset of rows, as once, few, many or a class of expanded clone.

j_gene	d_gene	v_gene	abundance	CDR3nt	CDR3aa
TRBJ1-3	TRBD1	TRBV5-6	once	TGTGCCAGCAGCTCAGGACAGGGGGTGTCTGGAAACACCATATATTTT	CASSSGQGVSGNTIYF
TRBJ1-5	.	TRBV5-5	.	TGTGCCAGCAGCTTGGTGTCCGCGAATCAGCCCCAGCATTTT	CASSLVSANQPQHF
TRBJ2-7	.	TRBV7-6	.	TGTGCCAGCAGCTTAGATTTACTAGCCCACGAGCAGTACTTC	CASSLDLLAHEQYF
TRBJ2-5	TRBD2	TRBV4-1	.	TGCGCCAGCAGCCACAGACTAGCGGGAGAGACCCAGTACTTC	CASSHRLAGETQYF
TRBJ2-7	TRBD1	TRBV28	.	TGTGCCAGCAGTTTAGGGGACAGGTTCTCCTACGAGCAGTACTTC	CASSLGDRFSYEQYF
TRBJ2-3	.	TRBV7-9	.	TGTGCCAGCAGCTCCATTCAGACTAGCACAGATACGCAGTATTTT	CASSSIQTSTDTQYF
TRBJ2-5	TRBD2	TRBV4-3	.	TGCGCCAGCAGCCCCCGGACTAGCGGGGGTGAGACCCAGTACTTC	CASSPRTSGGETQYF
TRBJ2-5	TRBD1	TRBV29-1	once	TGCAGCGTTGTAGACAGGGGAGAGACCCAGTACTTC	CSVVDRGETQYF
TRBJ2-1	.	TRBV7-2	once	TGTGCCAGCAGGGACCGGGACTCCGACAATGAGCAGTTCTTC	CASRDRDSDNEQFF
TRBJ1-2	TRBD1	TRBV7-9	.	TGTGCCAGCAGCGACCGGGACAGGTTAAATGGCTACACCTTC	CASSDRDRLNGYTF
TRBJ2-7	.	TRBV5-1	few	TGCGCCAGCAGCCCGAGACGACTGGGTTTGTCCTACGAGCAGTACTTC	CASSPRRLGLSYEQYF
TRBJ1-1	.	TRBV4-1	.	TGCGCCAGCAGCCAAGATTTGGGCGGCGGGTTTCGGAACACTGAAGCTTTCTTT	CASSQDLGGGFRNTEAFF